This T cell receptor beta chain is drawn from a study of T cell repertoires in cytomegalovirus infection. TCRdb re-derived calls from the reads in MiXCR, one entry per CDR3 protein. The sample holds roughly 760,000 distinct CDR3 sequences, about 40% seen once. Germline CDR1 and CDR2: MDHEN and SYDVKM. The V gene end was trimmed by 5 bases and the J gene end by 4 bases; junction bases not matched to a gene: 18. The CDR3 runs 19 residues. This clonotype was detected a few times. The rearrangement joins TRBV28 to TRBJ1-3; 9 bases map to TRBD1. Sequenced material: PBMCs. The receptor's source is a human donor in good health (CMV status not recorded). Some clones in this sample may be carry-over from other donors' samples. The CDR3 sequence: CASSPPPTGGLWSGNTIYF. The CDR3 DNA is TGTGCCAGCAGTCCCCCCCCGACAGGGGGGCTATGGTCCGGAAACACCATATATTTT.